This T cell receptor (beta chain) was recorded in a study of identical twins. Study conclusions and caveats: Findings depended on cross-sectional statistics rather than tracking the same donors.

Germline V gene sequence: CDR1 SGHKS, CDR2 YYEKEE (reference sequence). The CDR3 has 17 residues. V gave up 4 bases and J gave up 5 bases; unmatched junction bases: 13. TCRdb independently ran MiXCR on the 5' RACE reads; one entry per CDR3 protein. This sample carries 700,000 to 950,000 distinct CDR3 sequences, 9% to 15% of them seen once, and the ten largest clones take 1.5% to 2%. A remark on this clonotype: Its antigen is undetermined.

The data also belong to a second study, concerning yellow fever vaccine responses in identical twins.

This clonotype originated in a woman aged 18-29 years in good health. The rearrangement links TRBV5-5 to TRBJ2-2, with 8 bases lining up with TRBD1. Sequencing was carried out using PBMCs. CDR3: CASSPPLLRGRTGELFF. The DNA of the CDR3 is TGTGCCAGCAGCCCCCCCCTTCTCAGGGGGCGTACCGGGGAGCTGTTTTTT.